The subject of this entry is one T cell receptor beta chain. This clone has more than one count but fewer than ten. Its antigen is unknown. The junction does not match germline at one end; this may be a read error. This specimen belongs to a study of OX40 agonist ivuxolimab in advanced cancers. Some background on the complete study: Ivuxolimab was a fully human IgG2 agonistic monoclonal antibody targeting the costimulatory receptor OX40 (CD134). In the dose-escalation cohort, roughly 82% of patients were male, and the mean age was around 65 years with a range of roughly 23 to 79. Patients were allowed to have had prior anti-PD-1, anti-PD-L1 or anti-CTLA-4 therapy, and around 41% of the dose-escalation patients had previously received checkpoint inhibitors. The point of sequencing TCRbeta in the periphery was to test whether ivuxolimab changed TCR sequence diversity and drove clonal T-cell expansion. Among the roughly 52 dose-escalation patients, around 20 had hepatocellular carcinoma, roughly 15 melanoma, 9 renal cell carcinoma and 9 head and neck cancer. Three dose-escalation patients achieved partial responses, one with hepatocellular carcinoma and two with cutaneous melanoma. The paper describes the monotherapy dose-escalation part (N ≈ 49 patients) of the phase I trial of ivuxolimab. Intravenous ivuxolimab was administered to patients every 2 weeks at six dose levels: 0.01, 0.1, 0.3, 1.5, 3 and 10 mg/kg. Study-level results and caveats: After ivuxolimab, CD8+ T cells had more expanded clones than CD4+ T cells on average. At doses of 0.1 to 3.0 mg/kg, clonal expansion of both CD4+ and CD8+ T cells in blood was seen between baseline and week 6. Low levels of normalized T-cell clonal expansion were also seen in some nonresponding patients. In partial responders in the 0.1-3.0 mg/kg groups, normalized peripheral clonal expansion was found to be among the lowest, especially among CD8+ T cells. The antigen specificity of the peripheral T cells that underwent clonal expansion was not determined.

To sequence the TCRbeta CDR3 region, genomic DNA was isolated from the sorted cells. The immunoSEQ Assay was used for sequencing of TCRbeta CDR3 regions. This immuneACCESS table, as held by TCRdb, lists in-frame sequences with V and J called but not all clones. Of the missing ones, under half trace to an unresolved V gene in checked studies; the others have no known cause. The sample contains about 49,000 clones, 85% of them found a single time. The top ten clones comprise roughly 22% of the sample. Its CDR3 holds 16 amino acids, cysteine through phenylalanine. The kept DNA is CDR3 alone, 48 bases in frame from the first base. The germline V gene sets CDR1 to SGDLS and CDR2 to YYNGEE. The trial excluded patients who had a history of autoimmune disease or were on systemic immunosuppression. Peripheral blood for TCR sequencing was collected from all dose cohorts at baseline, on cycle 4 day 1, and on cycle 7 day 1. The samples were taken from a phase I, first-in-human, multicenter, open-label dose-escalation trial of ivuxolimab. Adults with locally advanced or metastatic melanoma, renal cell, hepatocellular, or head and neck squamous cell carcinoma were enrolled in the trial. Before TCR sequencing, CD4+ T cells and CD8+ T cells were sorted from peripheral blood as separate populations.

This TCR came from an adult with an advanced solid tumor such as melanoma, head and neck, liver or kidney cancer. The chain is made from TRBV9 and TRBJ2-1; 12 central nucleotides agree with TRBD1. Sequencing was performed on CD4+ or CD8+ T cells sorted from blood, taken in a trial of the OX40 agonist ivuxolimab. At the DNA level, the sequence is TGCGCCAGCAGTGAGTCGGGGACAGGGGGCAACAATGAGCAGTTCTTC. Translated, this is CASSESGTGGNNEQFF.